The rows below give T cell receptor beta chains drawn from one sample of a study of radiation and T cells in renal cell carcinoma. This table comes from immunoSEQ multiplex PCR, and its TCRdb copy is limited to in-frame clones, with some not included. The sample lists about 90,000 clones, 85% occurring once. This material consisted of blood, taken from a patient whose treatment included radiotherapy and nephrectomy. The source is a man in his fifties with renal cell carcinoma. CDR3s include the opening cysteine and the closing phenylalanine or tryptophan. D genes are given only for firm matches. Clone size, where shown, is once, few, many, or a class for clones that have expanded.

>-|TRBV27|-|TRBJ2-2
TGTGCCAGCAGTTTCTACTTTAACACCGGGGAGCTGTTTTTT
CASSFYFNTGELFF
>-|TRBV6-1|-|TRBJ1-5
TGTGCCAGCAGTATCAGCAATCAGCCCCAGCATTTT
CASSISNQPQHF
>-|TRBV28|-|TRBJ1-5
TGTGCCAGCCTTCTATTGGGAGGCAATCAGCCCCAGCATTTT
CASLLLGGNQPQHF
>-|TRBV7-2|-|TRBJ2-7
TGTGCCAGCAGCCACGCAGTGGACGAGCAGTACTTC
CASSHAVDEQYF
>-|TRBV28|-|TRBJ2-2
TGTGCCAGCAGTTTACCGGGGGCCGGGGAGCTGTTTTTT
CASSLPGAGELFF
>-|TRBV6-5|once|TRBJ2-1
TGTGCCAGCGCTTCCGGAGGATACAATGAGCAGTTCTTC
CASASGGYNEQFF
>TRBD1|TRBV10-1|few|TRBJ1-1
TGCGCCAGCAGGACAGGGATGAACACTGAAGCTTTCTTT
CASRTGMNTEAFF
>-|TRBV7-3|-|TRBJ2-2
TGTGCCAGCAGCCAAGGTCCGGGGCAGAACACCGGGGAGCTGTTTTTT
CASSQGPGQNTGELFF
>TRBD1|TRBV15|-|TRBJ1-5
TGTGCCACCAGCAGCGGGGGGACAGCCCCATATCAGCCCCAGCATTTT
CATSSGGTAPYQPQHF
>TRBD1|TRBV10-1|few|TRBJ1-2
TGCGCCAGCAGCGGACAGGGACAGGTTAACTATGGCTACACCTTC
CASSGQGQVNYGYTF
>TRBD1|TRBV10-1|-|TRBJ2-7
TGCGCCAGCAGCGCCGGGGACAGCCGAATCTACGAGCAGTACTTC
CASSAGDSRIYEQYF
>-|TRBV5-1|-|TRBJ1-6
TGCGCCAGCAGCTTGGGACAGAATGAGGGTAATTCACCCCTCCACTTT
CASSLGQNEGNSPLHF
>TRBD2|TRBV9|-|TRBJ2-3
TGTGCCAGCAGCGCCTTTAGCGGGGGGGCCAAAGATACGCAGTATTTT
CASSAFSGGAKDTQYF
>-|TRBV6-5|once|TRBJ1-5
TGTGCCAGCAGTTACTCGGTCTATAGCAATCAGCCCCAGCATTTT
CASSYSVYSNQPQHF
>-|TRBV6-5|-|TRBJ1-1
TGTGCCAGCTCCCCGGGGGCGTACACTGAAGCTTTCTTT
CASSPGAYTEAFF
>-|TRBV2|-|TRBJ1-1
TGTGCCAGCAGTACCCGACAGAGTCTGAACACTGAAGCTTTCTTT
CASSTRQSLNTEAFF
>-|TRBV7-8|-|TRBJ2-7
TGTGCCAGCAGCTTAGGTCCGCGCAGCCGGGCCGGTCACTACGAGCAGTACTTC
CASSLGPRSRAGHYEQYF
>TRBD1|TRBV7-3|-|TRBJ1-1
TGTGCCAGCAGCCGGACAGGGAGTGACACTGAAGCTTTCTTT
CASSRTGSDTEAFF
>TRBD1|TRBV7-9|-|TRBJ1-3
TGTGCCAGCAGCGCGCTCCGGGACAGGGATAGTTCTGGAAACACCATATATTTT
CASSALRDRDSSGNTIYF
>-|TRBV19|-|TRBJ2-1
TGTGCCAGTAGCCCCGGGACCCTCTCCTACAATGAGCAGTTCTTC
CASSPGTLSYNEQFF
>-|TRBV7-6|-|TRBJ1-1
TGTGCCAGCAGCCAAATTCCGGGAAGGAACACTGAAGCTTTCTTT
CASSQIPGRNTEAFF
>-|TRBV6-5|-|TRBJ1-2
TGTGCCAGCAGTTACTCGATACAGGGAGCCTATGGCCACACCTTC
CASSYSIQGAYGHTF
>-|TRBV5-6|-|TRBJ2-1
TGTGCCAGCAGCTTCTGGGGGGCGGTCAATGAGCAGTTCTTC
CASSFWGAVNEQFF
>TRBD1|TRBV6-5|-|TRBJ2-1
TGTGCCAGCAGTCGAGACAGGGCTACCTACAATGAGCAGTTCTTC
CASSRDRATYNEQFF
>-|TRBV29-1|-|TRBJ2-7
TGCAGCGTTGAAGCCAACTACGAGCAGTACTTC
CSVEANYEQYF
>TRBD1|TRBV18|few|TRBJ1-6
TGTGCCAGCTCACCACCCTCACAGGACAGGGACCAGACACCCCTCCACTTT
CASSPPSQDRDQTPLHF
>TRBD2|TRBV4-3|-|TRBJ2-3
TGCGCCAGCAGCCAAGGCCCAGCGGGGGATCGAGATACGCAGTATTTT
CASSQGPAGDRDTQYF
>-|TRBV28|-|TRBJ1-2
TGTGCCAGCAGTTTAATCCTGGGGGGGGCTGGTGGCTACACCTTC
CASSLILGGAGGYTF
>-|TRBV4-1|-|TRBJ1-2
TGCGCCAGCAGCCAAGATACCCGGGCCCATGGCTATGGCTACACCTTC
CASSQDTRAHGYGYTF
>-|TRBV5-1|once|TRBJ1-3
TGCGCCAGCAGTCCGGACCGGACCTCTGGAAACACCATATATTTT
CASSPDRTSGNTIYF